The T cell receptor beta chain described here comes from a study of STAT5B mutations in CD4+ large granular lymphocyte leukemia. Authors' data handling: Productive clonotypes were detectable down to 2.59 x 10-5 frequency. Sequencing was performed with immunoSEQ multiplex PCR; in TCRdb, only in-frame clones are kept and a portion is missing. V and J calls and clone size come straight from that table; D and trimming were deduced from the DNA. Of tens of thousands of clones listed, about four fifths are singletons. The receptor's source is a human donor in good health. Sequenced input: CD4+ T cells from blood buffy coats.

The CDR3 DNA reads as TGTGCCACCACTCCATATAGCAATCAGCCCCAGCATTTT. It translates to CATTPYSNQPQHF. The chain carries TRBV6-6 and TRBJ1-5; D is ambiguous. Trimming took 10 bases from V and 0 from J, leaving 10 bases between them. Germline V lookup: CDR1 MNHNY, CDR2 SVGAGI (reference sequence). CDR3 length: 13 residues.